This TCR beta chain was recorded in a study of T cell responses to AZD1222 COVID-19 vaccine. Assay: immunoSEQ multiplex PCR; the TCRdb copy retains only in-frame clones and omits some. The sample lists more than 100,000 clones; 91% were seen once. The CDR3 runs 16 residues. Germline values: CDR1 DFQATT, CDR2 SNEGSKA (reference sequence). V dropped 3 bases and J dropped 8 bases, with 25 bases sitting between them. The source material was peripheral blood, sampled 28 days after the second AZD1222 dose. The chain carries TRBV20-1 and TRBJ1-2, with TRBD1 as a possible D gene (6 bases). The receptor was isolated from an adult who received the AZD1222 COVID-19 vaccine. The DNA of the CDR3 is TGCAGTGCTAGTTCTGGGACACGGAGGTGGAGTGGCGGCTACACCTTC. Its protein product is CSASSGTRRWSGGYTF.